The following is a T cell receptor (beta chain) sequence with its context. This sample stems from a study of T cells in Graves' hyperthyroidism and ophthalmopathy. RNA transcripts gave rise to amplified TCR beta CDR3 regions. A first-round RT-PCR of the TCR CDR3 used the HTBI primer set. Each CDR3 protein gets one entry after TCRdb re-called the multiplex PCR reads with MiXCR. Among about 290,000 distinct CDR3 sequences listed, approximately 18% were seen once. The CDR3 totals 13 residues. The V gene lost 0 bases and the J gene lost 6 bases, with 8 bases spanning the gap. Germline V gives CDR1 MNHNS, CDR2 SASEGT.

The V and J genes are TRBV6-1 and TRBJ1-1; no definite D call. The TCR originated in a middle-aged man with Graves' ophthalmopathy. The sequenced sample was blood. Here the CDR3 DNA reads TGTGCCAGCAGTGAAGCGCATTCTTCTGAAGCTTTCTTT. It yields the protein CASSEAHSSEAFF.